Included here is one T cell receptor beta chain sequence, with context. Trimming took off 0 bases at V and 5 bases at J, with 10 bases between the two ends. Germline V lookup: CDR1 SGHTA, CDR2 FQGTGA. The CDR3 spans 15 residues. This record comes from a study of blood T cell repertoires in COVID-19. Study-level background: In each case, the material was cDNA or gDNA derived from T cells, B-cell-depleted T cells, or PBMCs.

Source study methods: Amplification with reference gene primers provided the estimates of nucleated cell counts. The method was immunoSEQ multiplex PCR; TCRdb's version includes in-frame clones alone and lacks a portion of them. That table is the source of V, J and clone size, and D and trimming were worked out from the DNA. The sample has about 170,000 clones; almost 85% are singletons. The TCR was taken from a man between 40 and 49 years old who had recovered from COVID-19. J is TRBJ1-4 and V is TRBV7-3, with D perhaps matching TRBD1 (5 bases). Sequencing input: peripheral blood. In DNA form, the CDR3 reads TGTGCCAGCAGCTTAACACCAGGACAAAATGAAAAACTGTTTTTT. It encodes CASSLTPGQNEKLFF.